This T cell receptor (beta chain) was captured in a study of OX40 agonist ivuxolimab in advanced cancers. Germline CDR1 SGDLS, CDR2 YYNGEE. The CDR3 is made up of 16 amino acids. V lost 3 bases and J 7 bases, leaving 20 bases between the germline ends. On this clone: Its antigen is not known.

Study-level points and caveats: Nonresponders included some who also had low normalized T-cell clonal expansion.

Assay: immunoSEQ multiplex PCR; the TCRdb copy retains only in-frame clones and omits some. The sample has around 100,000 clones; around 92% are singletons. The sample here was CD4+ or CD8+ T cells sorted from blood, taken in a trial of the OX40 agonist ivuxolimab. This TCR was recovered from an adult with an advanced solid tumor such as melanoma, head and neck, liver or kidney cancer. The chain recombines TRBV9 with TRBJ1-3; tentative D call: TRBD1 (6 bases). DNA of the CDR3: TGTGCCAGCAGCGCTACCGGGACATGGGAGCGGAACACCATATATTTT. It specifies CASSATGTWERNTIYF.